This T cell receptor beta chain appears in the sequencing data of a study of metastatic and nonmetastatic thyroid tumors. Study overall: Comparative analysis of repertoires was undertaken across blood and tumor or nodule tissue obtained from malignant and benign thyroid patients.

This clone came up many times. The antigen is unknown. Overall study results and limits: A significant increase in TCR beta diversity was reportedly seen in malignant thyroid tumors relative to benign nodules, in blood and tumor.

TCRdb reassembled clones from the PCR reads with MiXCR. This sample has about 32,000 clones, with about 20% found just once. Thyroid surgery was preceded by no treatment in any patient. Germline V gene lookup returns CDR1 DFQATT and CDR2 SNEGSKA (reference sequence). With V trimmed by 1 base and J by 0 bases, 15 bases remained unmatched. The CDR3 consists of 19 residues. The TCR sequence derives from a female donor with papillary thyroid cancer or a benign thyroid nodule (not recorded which). Some clones in this sample may be carry-over from other donors' samples. The chain joins TRBV20-1 to TRBJ2-4; 7 bases agree with TRBD1. Material: blood. The CDR3 coding sequence is TGCAGTGCTAGAGCTCCACAGGGGACGGGGTTAGTAGCCAAAAACATTCAGTACTTC. Translation gives CSARAPQGTGLVAKNIQYF.